These T cell receptor beta chains were read from a single sample in a study of beta chain features in type 1 diabetes. TCRdb keeps only in-frame clones here, not all; method: immunoSEQ multiplex PCR. The sample holds a few hundred thousand clones, 9.6% seen once. The specimen was central memory CD4+ T cells from blood. Receptors originate from a young man with type 1 diabetes. Each CDR3 is given with its conserved first and last residue. Clone size is shown for a subset of rows, as once, few, many or a class of expanded clone.

>TRBV2|many|TRBJ1-1
CASTVGTGTEAFF
>TRBV7-2|NA|TRBJ2-2
CASSLSLATGELFF
>TRBV7-8|NA|TRBJ1-1
CASSLIPQPNTEAFF
>TRBV6-1|few|TRBJ2-5
CASSSQGQETQYF
>TRBV7-7|few|TRBJ2-3
CASSFGGFGDTQYF
>TRBV18|few|TRBJ1-1
CASSRDSSGGTEAFF
>TRBV7-2|few|TRBJ2-1
CASPRKASGYNEQFF
>TRBV5-5|NA|TRBJ2-3
CASSGGRRAYTDTQYF
>TRBV28|many|TRBJ2-7
CASSLSFSGRRQYF
>TRBV16|few|TRBJ2-1
CASSQTVDRGLQYEQFF
>TRBV27|few|TRBJ1-2
CASSPTEGAAGYTF
>TRBV4-3|NA|TRBJ1-2
CASSQDRGSHYGYTF
>TRBV6-1|NA|TRBJ2-5
CASSEGQKETQYF
>TRBV7-2|once|TRBJ2-7
CAINQGSSYEQYF
>TRBV7-2|NA|TRBJ2-1
CASSVLGTSVGHEQFF
>TRBV7-3|few|TRBJ2-2
CASTESGGDTGELFF
>TRBV28|NA|TRBJ2-7
CASGSFGTGSREQYF
>TRBV28|few|TRBJ2-1
CASSLSGHGTGQFF
>TRBV19|few|TRBJ2-7
CASSIGGRTSSYEQYF
>TRBV7-9|few|TRBJ1-1
CASSYSSNTEAFF
>TRBV11-2|few|TRBJ2-7
CASSPGLRQYF
>TRBV4-3|NA|TRBJ1-4
CASSQAGTGGGLFF
>TRBV11-3|NA|TRBJ2-3
CASSSTGSTDTQYF